The 13 T cell receptor beta chains reported below all come from one sample, sequenced in a study of blood T cells in healthy people across ages. A sample-barcoded 5' primer and a J-beta primer mix were used in a second PCR of roughly 7 to 11 cycles. Using its own MiXCR run on the 5' RACE reads, TCRdb lists one record per CDR3 protein. The sample has 780,000 or so distinct CDR3 sequences, 25% seen once. This sample also appeared in a second study, on T cells of mothers and their children.

The sample was blood. The receptors were sampled from a boy aged 10-17 years in good health.

This clonotype appeared a few times. The genes are TRBV28 and TRBJ1-4; D is ambiguous. The V end lost 2 bases, the J end lost 8 bases, and 6 bases lay between the germline ends. Germline V lookup: CDR1 MDHEN, CDR2 SYDVKM. This CDR3 has 12 amino acids. The CDR3 region is CASSLTQEKLFF. In nucleotides, the CDR3 is TGTGCCAGCAGTTTAACCCAGGAAAAACTGTTTTTT.

This clonotype was seen a handful of times. The chain is built from TRBV28 and TRBJ2-5, with 12 bases matching TRBD2. CDR3 length: 19 amino acids. The germline CDR1 and CDR2 sequences are MDHEN and SYDVKM. Unmatched junction bases numbered 15, after V lost 6 bases and J lost 1 base. The CDR3 loop reads CASRTPLAGGPNRQETQYF. Written as DNA, the CDR3 is TGTGCCAGCAGGACCCCTCTAGCGGGAGGGCCAAACCGCCAAGAGACCCAGTACTTC.

The chain has TRBV9 and TRBJ1-3; D gene unclear. The germline CDR1 and CDR2 sequences are SGDLS and YYNGEE. Trimming pared 0 bases from V and 0 bases from J, leaving 13 bases between. CDR3 size: 17 residues. As DNA, the CDR3 is TGTGCCAGCAGCGTAGGAATCCAGGCCCTCTCTGGAAACACCATATATTTT. It yields the protein CASSVGIQALSGNTIYF.

The chain is built from TRBV7-9 and TRBJ1-1; TRBD1 is a possible D gene (5 bases). The CDR3 sequence is 13 residues long. Germline V gene data show CDR1 as SEHNR and CDR2 as FQNEAQ (reference sequence). V lost 3 bases and J lost 8, with 13 bases in between. In DNA form, the CDR3 reads TGTGCCAGCAGCTTGGTAAACGGGGCCGAAGCTTTCTTT. Protein product: CASSLVNGAEAFF.

The genes are TRBV7-2 and TRBJ1-5, with D maybe TRBD1 (6 bases). The CDR3 has 16 residues. Trimming cost V 1 base and J 0 bases, with 10 bases left between them. From germline, CDR1 is SGHTA and CDR2 FQGNSA. CDR3: CASSLGGGYSNQPQHF. CDR3 nucleotides: TGTGCCAGCAGCTTAGGAGGGGGATATAGCAATCAGCCCCAGCATTTT.

V and J are TRBV20-1 and TRBJ2-7, with 9 bases that match TRBD1. The CDR3 length is 15 residues. The V gene's germline CDR1 is DFQATT and CDR2 SNEGSKA (reference sequence). V dropped 1 base and J dropped 3; count of bases not matched to a gene: 7. CDR3 protein: CSARVLQGAFYEQYF. CDR3 bases: TGCAGTGCTAGAGTATTACAGGGGGCATTCTACGAGCAGTACTTC.

This rearrangement joins TRBV3-1 to TRBJ1-1; D might be TRBD1 (5 bases). Trimming took 5 bases from V and 4 from J, leaving 26 bases between them. Germline lookup yields CDR1 LGHDT and CDR2 YNNKEL (reference sequence). CDR3 length: 18 amino acids. For the CDR3, the DNA is TGTGCCAGCAGCGACGCTTGGGGGAGGGTAGGTAAGAGCACTGAAGCTTTCTTT. It is translated as CASSDAWGRVGKSTEAFF.

The gene calls are TRBV15 and TRBJ1-1; 8 bases agree with TRBD1. Germline V gene lookup returns CDR1 LNHNV and CDR2 YYDKDF (reference sequence). This CDR3 has 14 residues. Trimming took 7 bases from V and 4 from J; bases not matched to a gene: 8. CDR3 sequence: CATTTGALGTEAFF. The CDR3, as DNA: TGTGCCACCACGACAGGGGCGCTGGGCACTGAAGCTTTCTTT.

This clonotype was counted only a few times. The genes are TRBV3-1 and TRBJ2-5; D remains ambiguous. Germline V gene sequence: CDR1 LGHDT, CDR2 YNNKEL (reference sequence). V was cut by 2 bases and J by 1 base, with 14 bases left in between. This CDR3 has 16 amino acids. The CDR3 coding sequence is TGTGCCAGCAGCCAACTGACGGCGTCCGGCCAAGAGACCCAGTACTTC. This encodes CASSQLTASGQETQYF.

This clonotype was counted only a few times. The gene calls are TRBV24-1 and TRBJ2-5; D might be TRBD1 (6 bases). Between the trimmed V and J ends, which lost 9 bases and 1 base, there was a span of 11 bases. The CDR3 spans 13 residues. From germline, CDR1 is KGHDR and CDR2 SFDVKD. The CDR3 region has the DNA TGTGCCACCGGGACAAGTCTCCAAGAGACCCAGTACTTC. As protein: CATGTSLQETQYF.

This clonotype was counted only a few times. The chain employs TRBV20-1 and TRBJ2-7; 11 bases agree with TRBD2. The V gene end was trimmed by 4 bases and the J gene end by 3 bases; junction bases not matched to a gene: 11. CDR1 is DFQATT, CDR2 SNEGSKA, per germline (reference sequence). This CDR3 comprises 16 residues. The CDR3: CSANPGTSGTGYEQYF. The CDR3 nucleotides read TGCAGTGCTAACCCTGGGACTAGCGGTACAGGCTACGAGCAGTACTTC.

This clonotype appeared a few times. J is TRBJ2-5 and V is TRBV12-3 or TRBV12-4; possible D gene TRBD2, 6 bases. This CDR3 region has 14 residues. Trimming pared 7 bases from V and 5 bases from J, leaving 17 bases between. CDR3 sequence reads: CASTLGGWRETQYF. Written as DNA, the CDR3 is TGTGCCAGCACCCTTGGGGGGTGGAGGGAGACCCAGTACTTC.

This chain uses TRBV6-4 with TRBJ2-7; the D is unclear. V shed 0 bases and J shed 7 bases, with 13 bases lying between them. Germline V CDR1 and CDR2: MRHNA, SNTAGT. This CDR3 contains 14 residues. In DNA, the CDR3 is TGTGCCAGCAGTGACTCGCGACACCGTCGAGAGCAGTACTTC. This translates into CASSDSRHRREQYF.